This T cell receptor (beta chain) was captured by sequencing in a study of blood T cell repertoires in COVID-19. Study-wide context: COVID-19 samples collected from the United States, Italy and Spain covered acute and convalescent phases. From T cells, B-cell-depleted T cells, or PBMCs came the material, which was cDNA or gDNA.

The ends lost 3 bases at V and 1 base at J; junction bases unmatched: 7. Germline values: CDR1 KGHSH, CDR2 LQKENI. The CDR3 length is 16 residues. Authors' data handling: The authors estimated nucleated cell counts from reference gene primer amplification. Data came from immunoSEQ multiplex PCR; TCRdb stores just in-frame clones and leaves some out. V and J calls and clone size are given by that table; D and trimming were obtained from the DNA. Of some 30,000 clones listed, roughly 84% are singletons. This rearrangement joins TRBV18 to TRBJ2-7; 9 positions agree with TRBD2. The clonotype originates from an elderly man with active COVID-19. The specimen sequenced was peripheral blood. CDR3 nucleotide sequence: TGTGCCAGCTCACCTCCGGGACTAGCAGGTTCCTACGAGCAGTACTTC. Its protein product is CASSPPGLAGSYEQYF.